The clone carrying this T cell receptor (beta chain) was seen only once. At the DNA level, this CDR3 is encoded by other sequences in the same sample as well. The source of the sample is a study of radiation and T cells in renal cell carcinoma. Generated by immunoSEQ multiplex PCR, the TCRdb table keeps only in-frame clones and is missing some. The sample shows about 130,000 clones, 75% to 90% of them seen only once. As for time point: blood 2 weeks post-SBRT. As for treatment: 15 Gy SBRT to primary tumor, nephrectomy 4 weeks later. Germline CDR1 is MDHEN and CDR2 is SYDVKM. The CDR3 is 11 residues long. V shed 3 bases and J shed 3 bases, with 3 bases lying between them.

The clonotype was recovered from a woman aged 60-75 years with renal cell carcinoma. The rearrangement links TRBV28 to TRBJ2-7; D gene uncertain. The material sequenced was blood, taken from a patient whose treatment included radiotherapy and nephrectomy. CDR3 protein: CASSFSYEQYF. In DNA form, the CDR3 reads TGTGCCAGCAGTTTTAGCTACGAGCAGTACTTC.